These 3 T cell receptor beta chains were sequenced from one sample in a study of shared clonotypes between healthy human individuals. Assay: immunoSEQ multiplex PCR; the TCRdb copy retains only in-frame clones and omits some. The sample shows millions of clones, 85% to 95% of them seen only once. Sequencing was carried out using naive CD4+ T cells sorted from blood. This sample's subset: CD45RA+ positively selected. All receptors derive from a man younger than 30 in good health.

V is TRBV9 and J is TRBJ1-3, with TRBD1 as a possible D gene (5 bases). CDR3 length: 17 amino acids. Germline CDR1 SGDLS, CDR2 YYNGEE. Trimming removed 4 bases from V and 0 bases from J, with 17 bases in between. CDR3 nucleotides: TGTGCCAGCAGCCGCACGTCGGGGCCGGGCTCTGGAAACACCATATATTTT. It codes for CASSRTSGPGSGNTIYF.

CDR3 protein: CASSEKGTTANYGYTF. Written as DNA, the CDR3 is TGCGCCAGCAGTGAGAAGGGGACGACCGCTAACTATGGCTACACCTTC. V usage is TRBV10-2 and J usage is TRBJ1-2; D may be TRBD1 (5 bases). Deletions cut 2 bases from V and 0 bases from J, with 13 bases between. The CDR3 totals 16 residues. Looked up from germline, CDR1 is WSHSY and CDR2 is SAAADI.

This clone appeared a single time. This sequence joins TRBV11-2 and TRBJ2-2; D unresolved. Per the germline V gene, CDR1 is SGHAT and CDR2 is FQNNGV. Trimming stripped 0 bases from V and 2 bases from J, with 7 bases between. CDR3 length: 15 amino acids. CDR3 amino acids: CASSLEVANTGELFF. CDR3 sequence (DNA): TGTGCCAGCAGCTTAGAAGTAGCCAACACCGGGGAGCTGTTTTTT.